This is a list of T cell receptor beta chains from one sample in a study of blood T cells in healthy people across ages. MiXCR, applied by TCRdb to the 5' RACE reads, yields one record per CDR3 protein. Of around 1,700,000 distinct CDR3 sequences in the sample, roughly 27% were seen once. Sample: blood. The receptors stem from a woman in her twenties or thirties in good health. Both conserved end residues are part of each CDR3. The D gene is left open where the match is weak. The listing skips clone size in some rows; elsewhere it reads once, few, many or a size class.

>TRBJ2-3|few|NA|TRBV28
TGTGCCAGCAGACGGGTACCCTTTAGCACAGATACGCAGTATTTT
CASRRVPFSTDTQYF
>TRBJ1-2|many|NA|TRBV5-1
TGCGCCAGCAGCGATCCGGGACGGGCTAACTATGGCTACACCTTC
CASSDPGRANYGYTF
>TRBJ2-1|few|NA|TRBV20-1
TGCAGTGCTAGGGGGCCCCTATGGGCGGCAGGGTCGGATGAGCAGTTCTTC
CSARGPLWAAGSDEQFF
>TRBJ1-2|few|NA|TRBV10-3
TGTGCCATCAGTGAGGACAGAATATATGGCTACACCTTC
CAISEDRIYGYTF
>TRBJ2-7|few|NA|TRBV12-3/TRBV12-4
TGTGCCAGCAGTTTGGCCAGGGGAAGGTACAATGAGCAGTACTTC
CASSLARGRYNEQYF
>TRBJ2-2|NA|NA|TRBV7-2
TGTGCCAGCAGCTTTCAGCGATCGAACACCGGGGAGCTGTTTTTT
CASSFQRSNTGELFF
>TRBJ2-3|few|TRBD1|TRBV6-5
TGTGCCAGCACCGCGACAGGGGGCACAGATACGCAGTATTTT
CASTATGGTDTQYF
>TRBJ2-1|NA|TRBD2|TRBV20-1
TGCAGTGCTAGAGAAACCCTGACTAGCGGCTTCTACAATGAGCAGTTCTTC
CSARETLTSGFYNEQFF
>TRBJ2-7|few|NA|TRBV14
TGTGCCAGCAGCCAAGATCTGATGGCCTACGAGCAGTACTTC
CASSQDLMAYEQYF
>TRBJ2-1|many|NA|TRBV29-1
TGCAGCGTTGAAGTGGGGCGGGCTGAGCAGTTCTTC
CSVEVGRAEQFF
>TRBJ2-1|few|NA|TRBV20-1
TGCAGTGCTAGAGATCTACTAGCCGTCCACAATGAGCAGTTCTTC
CSARDLLAVHNEQFF
>TRBJ2-1|NA|NA|TRBV19
TGTGCCAGTGCGGCAGATGCCGATGAGCAGTTCTTC
CASAADADEQFF
>TRBJ2-3|NA|TRBD2|TRBV20-1
TGCAGTGCTAGCGGGGGGTCAACTAGCACAGATACGCAGTATTTT
CSASGGSTSTDTQYF
>TRBJ2-7|few|NA|TRBV13
TGTGCCAGCAGTCCCTACCGGGGGTACGAGCAGTACTTC
CASSPYRGYEQYF
>TRBJ2-7|few|NA|TRBV5-5
TGTGCCAGCAGCTTGGTTGGAGGACAGAGGATCTACGAGCAGTACTTC
CASSLVGGQRIYEQYF
>TRBJ2-1|few|TRBD2|TRBV3-1
TGTGCCAGCAGCTGGACTAGCGGGAGTTTGCAGTTCTTC
CASSWTSGSLQFF
>TRBJ1-2|NA|TRBD1|TRBV20-1
TGCAGTGCTAGAGATCTGGCCCGTCCGGGACAGGGGACTAACTATGGCTACACCTTC
CSARDLARPGQGTNYGYTF
>TRBJ2-5|many|TRBD2|TRBV7-6
TGTGCCAGCAGCTTAGGGACTAGCGGGGCCGAGACCCAGTACTTC
CASSLGTSGAETQYF
>TRBJ2-7|NA|NA|TRBV14
NA
CDSSFYICRPPIRALPYEQYF
>TRBJ2-1|NA|NA|TRBV5-1
TGCGCCAGCAGCTTGGTAGTAGTAGGCGAGCAGTTCTTC
CASSLVVVGEQFF
>TRBJ1-2|NA|NA|TRBV29-1
TGCAGCGTTGGAGTAGCCTCGGAGGGTTATGGCTACACCTTC
CSVGVASEGYGYTF
>TRBJ2-7|NA|NA|TRBV7-3
TGTGCCAGCAGCTTCTCTAGGAGCTCCTACAATGAGCAGTACTTC
CASSFSRSSYNEQYF
>TRBJ2-1|NA|NA|TRBV20-1
TGCAGTGCTAGAGTAGGGATTTTGGGTTACAATGAGCAGTTCTTC
CSARVGILGYNEQFF
>TRBJ1-1|NA|NA|TRBV7-2
TGTGCCAGCAGCTTAGGGATGGTGGGCCTTGGGGCTTTCTTT
CASSLGMVGLGAFF
>TRBJ2-7|many|TRBD1|TRBV7-2
TGTGCCAGCAGCCAACGACAGGGGGCTGGCGAGCAGTACTTC
CASSQRQGAGEQYF
>TRBJ1-2|few|NA|TRBV7-2
TGTGCCAGCAGCCCTATCCCGGATCCTAACTATGGCTACACCTTC
CASSPIPDPNYGYTF
>TRBJ2-7|few|TRBD1|TRBV20-1
TGCAGGGCCGGGACAGGATACGAGCAGTACTTC
CRAGTGYEQYF
>TRBJ2-2|NA|NA|TRBV10-3
TGTGCCATCGGGAAAGACAGCCCCGGGGAGCTGTTTTTT
CAIGKDSPGELFF
>TRBJ2-5|few|NA|TRBV7-7
TGTGCCAGCAGCTCCAGCCTGGCGGAGACCCAGTACTTC
CASSSSLAETQYF
>TRBJ2-1|NA|TRBD2|TRBV18
TGTGCCAGCTCACGTAGCGGGACCTACAATGAGCAGTTCTTC
CASSRSGTYNEQFF
>TRBJ1-1|NA|NA|TRBV18
TGTGCCAGCTCACCACTCGGGGGGACGGGCCGGACTGAAGCTTTCTTT
CASSPLGGTGRTEAFF
>TRBJ1-5|NA|NA|TRBV7-9
TGTGCCAGCAGCTTAGTCGGGAGCAATCAGCCCCGGCATTTT
CASSLVGSNQPRHF
>TRBJ2-3|NA|TRBD2|TRBV7-3
TGTGCCAGCAGCCTTATAGCGGGGGCCCCCGATACGCAGTATTTT
CASSLIAGAPDTQYF
>TRBJ2-5|few|NA|TRBV27
TGTGCCAGCAGAGATCACCGGGGGGCCGGGGAGACCCAGTACTTC
CASRDHRGAGETQYF
>TRBJ2-3|NA|NA|TRBV7-9
TGTGCCAGCAGTCAAAGACTGGGGACAGATACGCAGTATTTT
CASSQRLGTDTQYF
>TRBJ2-7|few|NA|TRBV6-1
TGTGCCAGCAGACCACAGGTTTACGAGCAGTACTTC
CASRPQVYEQYF
>TRBJ2-1|many|NA|TRBV6-2/TRBV6-3
TGTGCCAGCAGCTACTCGAGGCGGAGCTCCTACAATGAGCAGTTCTTC
CASSYSRRSSYNEQFF
>TRBJ1-2|NA|NA|TRBV12-3/TRBV12-4
TGTGCCAGCAGTTTAGACCCCACATCGGGTGGCTACACCTTC
CASSLDPTSGGYTF
>TRBJ1-5|NA|NA|TRBV15
TGTGCCGCCAGTCCACAGAGGACAGCGAATCAGCCCCAGCATTTT
CAASPQRTANQPQHF
>TRBJ1-2|few|NA|TRBV3-1
TGTGCCAGCAGCTACCTACGGGGGACCTATGGCTACACCTTC
CASSYLRGTYGYTF
>TRBJ2-1|few|NA|TRBV4-1
TGCGCCAGCAGCCAAGTTGTTAGTAGGGATGAGCAGTTCTTC
CASSQVVSRDEQFF
>TRBJ1-6|NA|TRBD1|TRBV2
TGTGCCACCCGGAGGCAGGGGGACTCACCCCTCCACTTT
CATRRQGDSPLHF
>TRBJ1-2|few|TRBD1|TRBV11-2
TGTGCCAGCAGCCAGGCCGGGACAGGGGCCCCTGTTCCCACCTTC
CASSQAGTGAPVPTF
>TRBJ2-3|NA|NA|TRBV12-3/TRBV12-4
TGTGCCAGCATACCACAGAGCACAGATACGCAGTATTTT
CASIPQSTDTQYF
>TRBJ1-1|NA|NA|TRBV6-5
TGTGCCAGCAGCCTCGATCTGAGGGTGAACACTGAAGCTTTCTTT
CASSLDLRVNTEAFF
>TRBJ2-3|NA|NA|TRBV6-2/TRBV6-3
TGTGCCAGCAGTTACAGACCGGACAGATCCACAGATACGCAGTATTTT
CASSYRPDRSTDTQYF
>TRBJ2-3|many|NA|TRBV20-1
TGCAGTGCTCCCGCCCCAGATACGCAGTATTTT
CSAPAPDTQYF
>TRBJ2-3|NA|TRBD1|TRBV12-3/TRBV12-4
TGTGCCAGCACCCAGGGGCAGGGGGCGAATACGCAGTATTTT
CASTQGQGANTQYF
>TRBJ2-6|NA|NA|TRBV5-6
TGTGCCAGCAGCTCATCGCCAGGGTCTGGGGCCAACGTCCTGACTTTC
CASSSSPGSGANVLTF
>TRBJ2-3|NA|TRBD2|TRBV4-1
TGCGCCCGTGAGCGGCGGGAGTACACAGATACGCAGTATTTT
CARERREYTDTQYF
>TRBJ2-1|many|NA|TRBV7-2
TGTGCCAGCAGCCAGGGGGGCGGGATAAATCTAGAGCAGTTCTTC
CASSQGGGINLEQFF
>TRBJ2-5|NA|TRBD2|TRBV7-2
TGTGCCAGCAGCTTAGAACTAGCGGCCCTTGGCGGGACCCAGTACTTC
CASSLELAALGGTQYF
>TRBJ1-6|NA|NA|TRBV12-3/TRBV12-4
TGTGCCAGTAGTTCAGGGATTAGGTCACCCCTCCACTTT
CASSSGIRSPLHF